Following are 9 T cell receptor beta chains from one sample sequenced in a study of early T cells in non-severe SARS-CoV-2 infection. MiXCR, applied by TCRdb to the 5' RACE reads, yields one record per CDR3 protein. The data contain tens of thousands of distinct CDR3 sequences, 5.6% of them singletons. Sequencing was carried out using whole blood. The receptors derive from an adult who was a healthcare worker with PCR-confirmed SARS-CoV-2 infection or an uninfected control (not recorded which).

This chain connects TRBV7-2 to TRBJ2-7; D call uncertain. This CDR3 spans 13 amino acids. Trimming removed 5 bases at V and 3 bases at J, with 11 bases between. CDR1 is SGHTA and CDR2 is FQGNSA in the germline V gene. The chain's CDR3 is CASSLEVLYEQYF. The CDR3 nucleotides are TGTGCCAGCAGCCTAGAGGTTCTCTACGAGCAGTACTTC.

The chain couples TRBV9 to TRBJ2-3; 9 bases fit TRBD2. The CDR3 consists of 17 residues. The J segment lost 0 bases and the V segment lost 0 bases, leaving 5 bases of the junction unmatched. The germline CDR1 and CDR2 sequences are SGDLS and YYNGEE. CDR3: CASSVDAGGTSTDTQYF. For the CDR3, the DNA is TGTGCCAGCAGCGTAGACGCGGGGGGGACTAGCACAGATACGCAGTATTTT.

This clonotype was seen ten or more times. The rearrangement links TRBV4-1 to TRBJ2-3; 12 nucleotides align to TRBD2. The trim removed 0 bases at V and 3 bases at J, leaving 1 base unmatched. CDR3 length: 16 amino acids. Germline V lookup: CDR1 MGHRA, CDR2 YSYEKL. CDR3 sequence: CASSQELAGGTDTQYF. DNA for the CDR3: TGCGCCAGCAGCCAAGAGCTAGCGGGGGGGACAGATACGCAGTATTTT.

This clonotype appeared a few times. CDR3 in amino acids: CASRDTDTQYF. Written as DNA, the CDR3 is TGTGCCAGCAGGGACACAGATACGCAGTATTTT. The chain links TRBV7-2 to TRBJ2-3; D is unresolved. CDR1 and CDR2 (germline): SGHTA, FQGNSA. Trimming stripped 6 bases from V and 2 bases from J, with 3 bases between. The CDR3 is 11 amino acids. Based on the CDR3 plus reference TRBV7-2 and TRBJ2-3, the full variable domain is GAGVSQSPSNKVTEKGKDVELRCDPISGHTALYWYRQSLGQGLEFLIYFQGNSAPDKSGLPSDRFSAERTGGSVSTLTIQRTQQEDSAVYLCASRDTDTQYFGPGTRLTVL.

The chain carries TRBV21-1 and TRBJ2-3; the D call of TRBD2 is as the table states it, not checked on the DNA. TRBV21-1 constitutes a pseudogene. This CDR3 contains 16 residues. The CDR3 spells CASSHLLRKGTDTQYF. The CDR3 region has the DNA TGTGCCAGCAGCCACCTCCTCCGCAAAGGCACAGATACGCAGTATTTT.

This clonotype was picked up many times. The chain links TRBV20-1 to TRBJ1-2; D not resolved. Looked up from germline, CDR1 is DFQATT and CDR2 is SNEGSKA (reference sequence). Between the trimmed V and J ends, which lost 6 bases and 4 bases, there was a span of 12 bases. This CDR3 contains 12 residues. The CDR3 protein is CSAEDSVYGYTF. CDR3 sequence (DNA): TGCAGTGCAGAGGACTCGGTCTATGGCTACACCTTC.

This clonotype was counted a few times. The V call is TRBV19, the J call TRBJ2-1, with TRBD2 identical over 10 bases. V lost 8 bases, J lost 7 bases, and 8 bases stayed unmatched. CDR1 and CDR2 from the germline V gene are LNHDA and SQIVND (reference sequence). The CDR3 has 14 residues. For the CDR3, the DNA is TGTGCCAGTTCTTTTAGCGGGAGGTGGAATGAGCAGTTCTTC. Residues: CASSFSGRWNEQFF.

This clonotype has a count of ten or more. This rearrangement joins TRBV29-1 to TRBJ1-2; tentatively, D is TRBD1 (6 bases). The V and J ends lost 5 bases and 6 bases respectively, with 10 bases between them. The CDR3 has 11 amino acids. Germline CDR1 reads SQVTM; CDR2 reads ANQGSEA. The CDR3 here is CSVSRGDGYTF. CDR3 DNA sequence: TGCAGCGTTAGCAGGGGAGATGGCTACACCTTC.

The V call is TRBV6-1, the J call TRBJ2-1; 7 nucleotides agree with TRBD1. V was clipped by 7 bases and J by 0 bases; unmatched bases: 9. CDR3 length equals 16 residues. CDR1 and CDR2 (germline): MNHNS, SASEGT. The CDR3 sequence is CASTLQGVSSYNEQFF. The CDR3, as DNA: TGTGCCAGCACTTTGCAGGGGGTCAGCTCCTACAATGAGCAGTTCTTC.